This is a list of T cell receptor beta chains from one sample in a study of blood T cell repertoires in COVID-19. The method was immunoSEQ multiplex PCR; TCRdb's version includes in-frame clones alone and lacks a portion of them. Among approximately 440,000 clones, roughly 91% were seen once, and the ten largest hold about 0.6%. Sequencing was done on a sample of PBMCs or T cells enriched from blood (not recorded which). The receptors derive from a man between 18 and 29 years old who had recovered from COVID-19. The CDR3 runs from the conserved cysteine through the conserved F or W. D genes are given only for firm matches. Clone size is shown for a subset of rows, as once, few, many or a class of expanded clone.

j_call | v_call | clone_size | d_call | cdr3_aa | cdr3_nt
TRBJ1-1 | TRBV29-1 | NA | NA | CSVGGAMNTEAFF | TGCAGCGTCGGAGGGGCGATGAACACTGAAGCTTTCTTT
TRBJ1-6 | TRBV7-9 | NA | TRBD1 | CASSQGADNSPLHF | TGTGCCAGCAGCCAGGGGGCCGATAATTCACCCCTCCACTTT
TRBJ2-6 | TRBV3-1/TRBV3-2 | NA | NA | CASSRGTKLGSGANVLTF | TGTGCCAGCAGCCGCGGGACCAAACTAGGGTCTGGGGCCAACGTCCTGACTTTC
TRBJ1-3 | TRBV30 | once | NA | CAWRRGQGWGNTIYF | TGTGCCTGGAGGAGGGGACAAGGATGGGGCAACACCATATATTTT
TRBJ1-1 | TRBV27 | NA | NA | CASSFNSNTEAFF | TGTGCCAGCAGTTTTAACTCGAACACTGAAGCTTTCTTT
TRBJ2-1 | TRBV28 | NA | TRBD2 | CASSLHPIRGRANHGNEQFF | TGTGCCAGCAGTTTACACCCCATCCGCGGGAGGGCCAATCACGGCAATGAGCAGTTCTTC
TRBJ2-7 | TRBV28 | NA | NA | CASTVPGLHYEQYF | TGTGCCAGCACAGTACCGGGACTCCACTACGAGCAGTACTTC
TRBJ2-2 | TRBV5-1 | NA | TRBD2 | CASRLAGDSRELFF | TGCGCCAGCAGGTTAGCGGGAGATTCGAGGGAGCTGTTTTTT
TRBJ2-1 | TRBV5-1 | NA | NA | CASSPSVMGGGNYNEQFF | TGCGCCAGCAGCCCCTCCGTTATGGGGGGAGGTAACTACAATGAGCAGTTCTTC
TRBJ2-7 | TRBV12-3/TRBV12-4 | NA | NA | CATKRGGGEQYF | TGTGCCACTAAACGGGGAGGTGGAGAGCAGTACTTC
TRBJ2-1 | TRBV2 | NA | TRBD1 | CASSLGQGVYNEQFF | TGTGCCAGCAGTCTGGGACAGGGAGTGTACAATGAGCAGTTCTTC
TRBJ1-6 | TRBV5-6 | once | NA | CASSLVRVKAPLHF | TGTGCCAGCAGCTTGGTGAGGGTGAAGGCACCCCTCCACTTT
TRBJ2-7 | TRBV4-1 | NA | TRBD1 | CASSDRGNEQYF | TGCGCCAGCAGCGACAGGGGGAACGAGCAGTACTTC
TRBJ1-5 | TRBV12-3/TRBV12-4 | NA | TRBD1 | CASRGQGGQPQHF | TGTGCCAGCAGGGGACAGGGTGGCCAGCCCCAGCATTTT
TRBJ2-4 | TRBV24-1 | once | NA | CATSEFTTGLQYF | TGTGCCACCAGTGAATTTACAACAGGGCTCCAGTACTTC
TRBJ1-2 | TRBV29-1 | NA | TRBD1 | CSTNIAGQANYGYTF | TGCAGCACCAATATTGCCGGACAGGCAAACTATGGCTACACCTTC
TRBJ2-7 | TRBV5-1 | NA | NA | CASSPGAYEQYF | TGCGCCAGCAGCCCCGGGGCCTACGAGCAGTACTTC
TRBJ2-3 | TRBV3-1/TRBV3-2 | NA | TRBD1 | CASSQGGGDDTQYF | TGTGCCAGCAGCCAAGGAGGGGGCGATGATACGCAGTATTTT
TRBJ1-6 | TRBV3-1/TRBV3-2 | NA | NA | CASSSIRGGNSPLHF | TGTGCCAGCAGCTCGATTCGGGGAGGTAATTCACCCCTCCACTTT
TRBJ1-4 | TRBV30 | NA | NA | CAWSKGEGLGNEKLFF | TGTGCCTGGAGTAAGGGGGAGGGTTTAGGTAATGAAAAACTGTTTTTT
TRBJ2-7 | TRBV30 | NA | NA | CAWGDRTYEQYF | TGTGCCTGGGGAGACAGGACCTACGAGCAGTACTTC
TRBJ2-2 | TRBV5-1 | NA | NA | CASSSEGYTGELFF | TGCGCCAGCAGCTCTGAGGGCTACACCGGGGAGCTGTTTTTT
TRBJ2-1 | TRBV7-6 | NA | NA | CASSYWQIGDEQFF | TGTGCCAGCAGCTACTGGCAGATAGGGGATGAGCAGTTCTTC
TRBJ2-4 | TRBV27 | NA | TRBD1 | CASSSWTGDIQYF | TGTGCCAGCAGTTCTTGGACAGGGGACATTCAGTACTTC
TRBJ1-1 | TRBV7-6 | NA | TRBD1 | CASSASTGDTEAFF | TGTGCCAGCAGCGCATCAACAGGGGACACTGAAGCTTTCTTT
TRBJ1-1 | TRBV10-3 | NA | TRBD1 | CAISEWGTGIVNTEAFF | TGTGCCATCAGTGAGTGGGGGACAGGGATAGTCAACACTGAAGCTTTCTTT
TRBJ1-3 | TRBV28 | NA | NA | CASSLIYGTNMGNTIYF | TGTGCCAGCAGTCTAATATACGGGACTAATATGGGAAACACCATATATTTT
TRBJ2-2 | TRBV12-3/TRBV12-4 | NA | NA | CASSLTAGELFF | TGTGCCAGCAGTTTAACAGCCGGGGAGCTGTTTTTT
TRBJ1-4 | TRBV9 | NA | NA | CASSAETGSTNEKLFF | TGTGCCAGCAGCGCGGAGACAGGATCAACTAATGAAAAACTGTTTTTT
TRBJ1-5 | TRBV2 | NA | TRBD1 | CASRQGGNQPQHF | TGTGCCAGCCGACAGGGCGGCAATCAGCCCCAGCATTTT
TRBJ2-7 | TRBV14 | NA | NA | CASSQGPGGGQYF | TGTGCCAGCAGCCAAGGCCCCGGGGGAGGGCAGTACTTC
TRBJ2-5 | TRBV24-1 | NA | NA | CATSDFDVGRGQETQYF | TGTGCCACCAGTGATTTCGACGTGGGCAGGGGACAAGAGACCCAGTACTTC
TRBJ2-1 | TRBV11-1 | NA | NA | CASSRSSYNEQFF | TGTGCCAGCAGCCGGAGCTCCTACAATGAGCAGTTCTTC
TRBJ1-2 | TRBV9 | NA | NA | CASSPWREDTNYGYTF | TGTGCCAGCAGCCCCTGGAGGGAAGATACTAACTATGGCTACACCTTC
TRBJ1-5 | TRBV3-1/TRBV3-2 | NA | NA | CASSQDSTGNQPQHF | TGTGCCAGCAGCCAAGATAGTACAGGGAACCAGCCCCAGCATTTT
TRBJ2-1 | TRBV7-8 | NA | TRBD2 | CASSFPELAGLFF | TGTGCCAGCAGCTTCCCGGAGCTAGCGGGACTGTTCTTC
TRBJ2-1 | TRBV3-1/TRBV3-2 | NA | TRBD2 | CASSQALAGGRRNEQFF | TGTGCCAGCAGCCAAGCCTTAGCGGGAGGGAGGCGGAATGAGCAGTTCTTC
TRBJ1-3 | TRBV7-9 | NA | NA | CASSLDGVPGNTIYF | TGTGCCAGCAGCTTAGATGGAGTCCCTGGAAACACCATATATTTT
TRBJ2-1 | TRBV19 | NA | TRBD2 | CASSISGMDYNEQFF | TGTGCCAGTAGTATTAGCGGGATGGATTACAATGAGCAGTTCTTC
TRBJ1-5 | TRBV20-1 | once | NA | CSASMVGGLSNQPQHF | TGCAGTGCTAGTATGGTCGGGGGGTTGAGCAATCAGCCCCAGCATTTT
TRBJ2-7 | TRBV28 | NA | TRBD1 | CASRPQGTYEQYF | TGTGCCAGCAGACCACAGGGGACCTACGAGCAGTACTTC
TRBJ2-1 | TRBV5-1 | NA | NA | CASSRGSGSNEQFF | TGCGCCAGCAGCCGGGGGTCTGGGTCGAATGAGCAGTTCTTC
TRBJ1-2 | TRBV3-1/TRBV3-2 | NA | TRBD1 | CASSAGTDRNYGYTF | TGTGCCAGCAGCGCCGGGACAGACCGGAACTATGGCTACACCTTC
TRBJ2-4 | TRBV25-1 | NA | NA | CASSGPQGRLSVQYF | TGTGCCAGCAGTGGGCCCCAGGGGCGGTTATCGGTGCAGTACTTC
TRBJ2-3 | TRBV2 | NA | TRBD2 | CASLVRGDTDTQYF | TGTGCCAGCTTAGTTCGGGGGGACACAGATACGCAGTATTTT
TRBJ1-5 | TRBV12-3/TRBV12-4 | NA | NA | CASSFARRPQHF | TGTGCCAGCAGTTTTGCGAGAAGGCCCCAGCATTTT
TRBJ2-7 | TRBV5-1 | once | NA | CASSFAPSADEQYF | TGCGCCAGCAGCTTTGCCCCTAGCGCAGACGAGCAGTACTTC
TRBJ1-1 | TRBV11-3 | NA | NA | CASSLRGAEAFF | TGTGCCAGCAGCCTCCGGGGTGCTGAAGCTTTCTTT
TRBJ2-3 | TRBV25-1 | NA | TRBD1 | CASSELSRLGTDTDTQYF | TGTGCCAGCAGTGAATTGTCCCGGCTTGGGACAGACACAGATACGCAGTATTTT
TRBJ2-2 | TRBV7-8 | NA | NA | CASSWRTGELFF | TGTGCCAGCAGCTGGCGGACCGGGGAGCTGTTTTTT
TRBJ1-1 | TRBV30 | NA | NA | CAWSGGSYTEAFF | TGTGCCTGGAGCGGAGGGAGTTACACTGAAGCTTTCTTT